This entry lists 18 T cell receptor beta chains sequenced from one sample in a study of cytomegalovirus exposure and HLA in healthy donors. Libraries were prepared by immunoSEQ multiplex PCR; TCRdb keeps only in-frame clonotypes and omits some of them. The sample holds some 180,000 clones; roughly 81% are singletons and the top ten take roughly 1.2%. Material for sequencing was PBMCs. These receptors all stem from a woman aged 25 to 39 in good health and CMV-seronegative.

This chain joins TRBV11-2 and TRBJ1-5, with 8 bases matching TRBD1. This CDR3 is built from 19 residues. Germline lookup yields CDR1 SGHAT and CDR2 FQNNGV. Germline trimming cut 1 base from V and 5 bases from J; bases unmatched to any gene: 16. As DNA, the CDR3 is TGTGCCAGCAGCTTAGGGTTTGTAGGACAGGGTAAGTTCGATCAGCCCCAGCATTTT. It translates to CASSLGFVGQGKFDQPQHF.

The rearrangement links TRBV6-5 to TRBJ1-1; 8 bases are shared with TRBD1. Germline loops: CDR1 MNHEY, CDR2 SVGAGI. The CDR3 spans 13 residues. The junction had 3 bases not matched to a gene; V was cut back by 5 bases and J by 4 bases. In DNA, the CDR3 is TGTGCCAGCAGTGAGGACAGGGCCACTGAAGCTTTCTTT. Protein product: CASSEDRATEAFF.

This clone has a single count. The chain carries TRBV9 and TRBJ2-3; tentative D call: TRBD1 (6 bases). There are 17 residues in the CDR3. Germline V lookup: CDR1 SGDLS, CDR2 YYNGEE. The V end was cut by 3 bases, the J end by 2 bases, with 19 bases between. Here the CDR3 reads CASSAPPGAGHTDTQYF. Here the CDR3 DNA reads TGTGCCAGCAGCGCCCCCCCAGGGGCGGGTCACACAGATACGCAGTATTTT.

This chain connects TRBV27 to TRBJ2-1, with 10 bases identical to TRBD2. The V and J ends lost 2 bases and 9 bases, in that order; junction bases with no gene match: 4. Germline CDR1 MNHEY, CDR2 SMNVEV (reference sequence). The CDR3 sequence is 14 residues long. The CDR3 loop is CASSLLAGAGEQFF. CDR3 bases: TGTGCCAGCAGTTTACTAGCGGGAGCAGGTGAGCAGTTCTTC.

This chain connects TRBV6-6 to TRBJ1-4; 8 bases are shared with TRBD1. CDR3 length: 14 amino acids. The germline gives CDR1 MNHNY, CDR2 SVGAGI (reference sequence). The V segment lost 7 bases and the J segment 5 bases; nucleotides outside the gene matches: 6. CDR3 in DNA: TGTGCCAGCAACGACAGGGGCAAGAATGAAAAACTGTTTTTT. Amino acids: CASNDRGKNEKLFF.

The V gene is TRBV9, the J gene TRBJ2-7; TRBD2 is a possible D gene (5 bases). Germline CDR1 is SGDLS and CDR2 is YYNGEE. Trimming stripped 6 bases from V and 2 bases from J, with 15 bases between. The CDR3 is made up of 14 amino acids. CDR3 DNA sequence: TGTGCCAGCAACCCTTCCGGGATTACCTACGAGCAGTACTTC. It specifies CASNPSGITYEQYF. The complete variable domain, with remaining parts taken from reference TRBV9 and TRBJ2-7, reads DSGVTQTPKHLITATGQRVTLRCSPRSGDLSVYWYQQSLDQGLQFLIQYYNGEERAKGNILERFSAQQFPDLHSELNLSSLELGDSALYFCASNPSGITYEQYFGPGTRLTVT.

A few counts support this clone. This chain connects TRBV28 to TRBJ2-7, with 9 bases aligning to TRBD1. V lost 6 bases, J lost 0 bases, and 6 bases stayed unmatched. This CDR3 is 15 amino acids long. Germline V gene lookup returns CDR1 MDHEN and CDR2 SYDVKM. Here the CDR3 DNA reads TGTGCCAGCAGGGGGACAGGGATCATCTCCTACGAGCAGTACTTC. The encoded protein is CASRGTGIISYEQYF.

The chain recombines TRBV7-2 with TRBJ2-3; D unresolved. Germline loops: CDR1 SGHTA, CDR2 FQGNSA. The CDR3 loop spans 12 amino acids. V lost 3 bases and J lost 2, with 3 bases in between. The CDR3 region is CASSFYTDTQYF. The CDR3, as DNA: TGTGCCAGCAGCTTCTACACAGATACGCAGTATTTT.

The chain uses TRBV5-8 and TRBJ2-1; tentative D call: TRBD1 (6 bases). The germline CDR1 and CDR2 sequences are SGHTS and YDEGEE. The CDR3 is made up of 16 amino acids. Trimming pared 2 bases from V and 0 bases from J, leaving 12 bases between. The chain's CDR3 is CASSFEGQSSYNEQFF. DNA of the CDR3: TGTGCCAGCAGCTTCGAAGGACAGAGCTCCTACAATGAGCAGTTCTTC.

This clone was seen only a few times. The sample carries other DNA sequences with the same CDR3. The chain has TRBV28 and TRBJ1-6, with D hard to call. The V gene's germline CDR1 is MDHEN and CDR2 SYDVKM. This CDR3 has 12 amino acids. Trimming took off 6 bases at V and 7 bases at J, with 7 bases between the two ends. In DNA form, the CDR3 reads TGTGCCAGCAGACGAGGGAATTCACCCCTCCACTTT. Translation gives CASRRGNSPLHF. The full variable domain, rest sourced from reference TRBV28 and TRBJ1-6, is DVKVTQSSRYLVKRTGEKVFLECVQDMDHENMFWYRQDPGLGLRLIYFSYDVKMKEKGDIPEGYSVSREKKERFSLILESASTNQTSMYLCASRRGNSPLHFGNGTRLTVT.

V is TRBV13 and J is TRBJ2-7, with TRBD1 identical over 10 bases. Germline V gene sequence: CDR1 PRHDT, CDR2 FYEKMQ (reference sequence). The CDR3 covers 15 residues. Trimming cost V 5 bases and J 4 bases; bases outside gene matches: 8. DNA of the CDR3: TGTGCCAGCAGCAACAGACAGGGGGCTTTTTACGAGCAGTACTTC. Its translation is CASSNRQGAFYEQYF.

The sample holds one count of this clone. The chain employs TRBV19 and TRBJ1-3; 7 bases agree with TRBD1. The CDR3 spans 14 residues. With 3 bases clipped from V and 4 bases from J, the junction kept 3 bases outside the gene matches. The germline V gene has CDR1 LNHDA and CDR2 SQIVND (reference sequence). CDR3 sequence reads: CASSIGQEGNTIYF. CDR3 DNA sequence: TGTGCCAGTAGTATCGGACAGGAGGGAAACACCATATATTTT.

The chain couples TRBV6-1 to TRBJ2-6; TRBD1 might be the D (5 bases). Germline CDR1 MNHNS, CDR2 SASEGT. The CDR3 extends over 16 amino acids. Trimming removed 4 bases at V and 1 base at J, with 11 bases between. In DNA, the CDR3 is TGTGCCAGCAGTGGGGCAGGGCGTTCTGGGGCCAACGTCCTGACTTTC. It yields the protein CASSGAGRSGANVLTF.

This clone appeared a single time. The J gene is TRBJ2-7, the V gene TRBV28; no clear D. Trimming removed 10 bases from V and 0 bases from J, with 10 bases in between. The CDR3 contains 12 residues. Germline CDR1 is MDHEN and CDR2 is SYDVKM. CDR3 protein: CATDSSSYEQYF. The CDR3 DNA is TGTGCCACTGATTCGAGCTCCTACGAGCAGTACTTC.

V is TRBV6-1 and J is TRBJ1-6, with D tentatively TRBD1 (6 bases). The CDR3 length is 13 residues. V was clipped by 5 bases and J by 7 bases, with 9 bases between them. Germline V gene sequence: CDR1 MNHNS, CDR2 SASEGT. CDR3 region: CASSKDSNSPLHF. CDR3 DNA sequence: TGTGCCAGCAGTAAGGACAGCAATTCACCCCTCCACTTT.

The DNA for the CDR3 is TGTGCCAGCAGCTTATTAGGACGGACTAGCGGGCGGGAGACCCAGTACTTC. This codes for CASSLLGRTSGRETQYF. V usage is TRBV7-6 and J usage is TRBJ2-5, with 11 bases identical to TRBD2. Trimming cost V 2 bases and J 5 bases; bases outside gene matches: 10. Germline V gene data show CDR1 as SGHVS and CDR2 as FNYEAQ. CDR3 length: 17 amino acids. Using reference TRBV7-6 and TRBJ2-5 for the parts outside the CDR3, the full variable domain is GAGVSQSPRYKVTKRGQDVALRCDPISGHVSLYWYRQALGQGPEFLTYFNYEAQQDKSGLPNDRFSAERPEGSISTLTIQRTEQRDSAMYRCASSLLGRTSGRETQYFGPGTRLLVL.

This chain links TRBV2 with TRBJ2-6, with 7 bases that match TRBD1. J lost 0 bases, V lost 8 bases, and 4 bases had no gene match. Germline CDR1 reads SNHLY; CDR2 reads FYNNEI. The CDR3 runs 15 residues. CDR3 sequence reads: CASSNRGSGANVLTF. The CDR3, as DNA: TGTGCCAGCTCCAACAGGGGCTCTGGGGCCAACGTCCTGACTTTC.

The chain employs TRBV6-1 and TRBJ1-1; 8 bases map to TRBD1. This CDR3 comprises 14 residues. V lost 6 bases and J lost 2; bases outside the gene matches: 5. Germline V gene sequence: CDR1 MNHNS, CDR2 SASEGT. CDR3 residues: CASRVGQVNTEAFF. Written as DNA, the CDR3 is TGTGCCAGCAGGGTGGGACAGGTCAACACTGAAGCTTTCTTT.